The 23 T cell receptor beta chains presented below share a single source sample, sequenced in a study of cytomegalovirus exposure and HLA in healthy donors. PCR amplification relied on 60 Vbeta primers (plus 13 Jbeta primers). The table came from immunoSEQ multiplex PCR; TCRdb's copy has only in-frame clones and leaves some out. This table holds about 94,000 clones, about 80% found once. The sequencing input was PBMCs. The receptors were sampled from a human donor in good health.

V gene TRBV6-5 combines with J gene TRBJ1-6, with D perhaps matching TRBD1 (6 bases). V was pared by 7 bases and J by 3 bases, with 10 bases between. CDR1 and CDR2 (germline): MNHEY, SVGAGI. This CDR3 spans 14 amino acids. The CDR3 DNA sequence: TGTGCCAGCAATCTCAGGGGCTATAATTCACCCCTCCACTTT. It encodes CASNLRGYNSPLHF.

This clone was recorded a few times. This chain links TRBV19 with TRBJ2-1; TRBD1 might be the D (7 bases). The CDR3 consists of 16 residues. Germline loops: CDR1 LNHDA, CDR2 SQIVND (reference sequence). The V and J ends lost 6 bases and 0 bases respectively, with 15 bases between them. The CDR3 DNA reads TGTGCCAGTAGCAGGGGGGCTTATCCCTCCTACAATGAGCAGTTCTTC. It is translated as CASSRGAYPSYNEQFF. The full variable domain, its missing parts supplied by reference TRBV19 and TRBJ2-1, is DGGITQSPKYLFRKEGQNVTLSCEQNLNHDAMYWYRQDPGQGLRLIYYSQIVNDFQKGDIAEGYSVSREKKESFPLTVTSAQKNPTAFYLCASSRGAYPSYNEQFFGPGTRLTVL.

The rearrangement uses TRBV4-2 and TRBJ1-1; 9 positions match TRBD1. This CDR3 is built from 15 residues. V shed 1 base, J shed 3 bases, and the junction held 3 bases outside the gene matches. Germline lookup yields CDR1 LGHNA and CDR2 YNFKEQ. The CDR3 sequence: CASSQADRGYTEAFF. In DNA, the CDR3 is TGTGCCAGCAGCCAAGCGGACAGGGGATACACTGAAGCTTTCTTT.

The chain has TRBV5-1 and TRBJ2-3; 15 positions agree with TRBD2. Germline loops: CDR1 SGHRS, CDR2 YFSETQ. This CDR3 comprises 18 residues. Germline trimming cut 3 bases from V and 0 bases from J; bases unmatched to any gene: 5. CDR3 in DNA: TGCGCCAGCAGCTCCGGACTAGCGGGAGGGGGGAGCACAGATACGCAGTATTTT. This gives the protein CASSSGLAGGGSTDTQYF.

The chain recombines TRBV7-9 with TRBJ1-5; tentatively, D is TRBD1 (5 bases). CDR3 size: 15 residues. In germline, CDR1 is SEHNR, CDR2 FQNEAQ (reference sequence). The V end lost 1 base, the J end lost 2 bases, and 9 bases lay between the germline ends. The CDR3: CASSLEGLGNQPQHF. As DNA, the CDR3 is TGTGCCAGCAGCTTAGAGGGGCTTGGCAATCAGCCCCAGCATTTT.

This chain uses TRBV18 with TRBJ2-6; D gene unclear. CDR3 length: 14 amino acids. V lost 2 bases and J 0 bases, leaving 2 bases between the germline ends. From germline, CDR1 is KGHSH and CDR2 LQKENI. The CDR3 is CASSPYSGANVLTF. The DNA for the CDR3 is TGTGCCAGCTCACCATACTCTGGGGCCAACGTCCTGACTTTC.

V is TRBV19 and J is TRBJ1-1, with 8 bases that match TRBD1. V dropped 5 bases and J dropped 7; count of bases not matched to a gene: 9. Per the germline V gene, CDR1 is LNHDA and CDR2 is SQIVND (reference sequence). The CDR3 spans 14 residues. In DNA form, the CDR3 reads TGTGCCAGTAGTTTTCAGGACAGGGAGGATGAAGCTTTCTTT. It is translated as CASSFQDREDEAFF.

The CDR3 bases are TGTGCCAGCAGCTTAGGCCGGGGTCTTGGAAACACCATATATTTT. Protein: CASSLGRGLGNTIYF. The J gene is TRBJ1-3, the V gene TRBV7-9; D is unclear. There are 15 residues in the CDR3. Germline CDR1 reads SEHNR; CDR2 reads FQNEAQ (reference sequence). V was pared by 1 base and J by 3 bases, with 10 bases between.

The chain is built from TRBV19 and TRBJ1-5, with 8 bases matching TRBD1. Germline V gene lookup returns CDR1 LNHDA and CDR2 SQIVND (reference sequence). This CDR3 contains 17 residues. V was pared by 4 bases and J by 0 bases, with 8 bases of the junction left unmatched. The CDR3 nucleotides are TGTGCCAGTAGTACCCTTCGGACAGGGAGTAGCAATCAGCCCCAGCATTTT. It codes for CASSTLRTGSSNQPQHF.

The chain has TRBV5-6 and TRBJ2-2, with D possibly being TRBD1 (6 bases). This CDR3 has 13 amino acids. Trimming shortened V by 2 bases and J by 6 bases, and 8 bases separated the two germline ends. Germline lookup yields CDR1 SGHDT and CDR2 YYEEEE. CDR3 in amino acids: CASSLTGPGELFF. In DNA form, the CDR3 reads TGTGCCAGCAGCTTAACAGGGCCCGGGGAGCTGTTTTTT.

This clone has just a few counts. The chain is built from TRBV5-1 and TRBJ2-7, with D perhaps TRBD1 (6 bases). CDR1 and CDR2 (germline): SGHRS, YFSETQ. Between the trimmed V and J ends, which lost 7 bases and 2 bases, there was a span of 16 bases. The length of the CDR3 is 14 residues. CDR3 protein: CASSNRDIAYEQYF. The CDR3 DNA follows: TGCGCCAGCTCGAATCGGGACATCGCCTACGAGCAGTACTTC.

The chain has TRBV29-1 and TRBJ2-5; 10 bases agree with TRBD2. J lost 5 bases, V lost 7 bases, and 10 bases had no gene match. Germline V lookup: CDR1 SQVTM, CDR2 ANQGSEA. There are 14 residues in the CDR3. CDR3 loop: CSARNLAGVETQYF. The CDR3 bases are TGCAGCGCCCGGAATCTAGCGGGAGTGGAGACCCAGTACTTC.

The chain combines TRBV28 with TRBJ2-3; 9 positions agree with TRBD2. V gave up 5 bases and J gave up 0 bases; unmatched junction bases: 21. This CDR3 is 21 amino acids long. Germline V gene lookup returns CDR1 MDHEN and CDR2 SYDVKM. Here the CDR3 DNA reads TGTGCCAGCAGTCCGCTCGAAGGAGCGGGAGGCCCTTTCTCTAGCACAGATACGCAGTATTTT. Translation gives CASSPLEGAGGPFSSTDTQYF.

J is TRBJ2-5 and V is TRBV5-1; the D gene is possibly TRBD1 (6 bases). V lost 6 bases, J lost 1 base, and 13 bases lay in between. Germline V gives CDR1 SGHRS, CDR2 YFSETQ. CDR3 size: 14 residues. The CDR3 DNA reads TGCGCCAGCACACAGGGTCGCATCCAAGAGACCCAGTACTTC. The encoded protein is CASTQGRIQETQYF.

The chain combines TRBV11-1 with TRBJ2-7; D is possibly TRBD1 (6 bases). The CDR3 runs 15 residues. The germline V and J ends were trimmed by 0 bases and 1 base, with 10 bases remaining between them. The V gene's germline CDR1 is SGHAT and CDR2 FQDESV (reference sequence). As DNA, the CDR3 is TGTGCCAGCAGCTTAGCGCCCAGGGGATCCTACGAGCAGTACTTC. Its translation is CASSLAPRGSYEQYF. The whole variable domain, filled in from reference TRBV11-1 and TRBJ2-7, reads EAEVAQSPRYKITEKSQAVAFWCDPISGHATLYWYRQILGQGPELLVQFQDESVVDDSQLPKDRFSAERLKGVDSTLKIQPAELGDSAMYLCASSLAPRGSYEQYFGPGTRLTVT.

V gene TRBV20-1 combines with J gene TRBJ1-2, with 9 bases fitting TRBD1. From germline, CDR1 is DFQATT and CDR2 SNEGSKA (reference sequence). This CDR3 has 11 amino acids. J lost 6 bases, V lost 7 bases, and 3 bases had no gene match. The CDR3 region is CSVTGGNGYTF. The CDR3 DNA reads as TGCAGTGTCACAGGGGGCAATGGCTACACCTTC.

The chain carries TRBV7-3 and TRBJ2-1; tentatively, D is TRBD2 (5 bases). V lost 5 bases, J lost 0 bases, and 14 bases lay in between. The CDR3 is 16 residues long. Germline V lookup: CDR1 SGHTA, CDR2 FQGTGA. The CDR3 bases are TGTGCCAGCAGCCCCTTGACTACCGGCTCCTACAATGAGCAGTTCTTC. This translates into CASSPLTTGSYNEQFF.

CDR3 sequence reads: CASSKKVTHYRVRSSYEQYF. The CDR3 DNA is TGTGCCAGCAGCAAAAAAGTGACACACTACAGGGTCCGCAGCTCCTACGAGCAGTACTTC. The chain employs TRBV21-1 and TRBJ2-7; TRBD1, the table's D call, lacks a check against the DNA. TRBV21-1 is tagged as a pseudogene. This CDR3 has 20 residues.

The J gene is TRBJ1-1, the V gene TRBV12-5; 11 bases map to TRBD1. Germline values: CDR1 LGHNT, CDR2 FRNRAP. V shed 5 bases and J 0 bases; nucleotides not matched to a gene: 8. This CDR3 is built from 17 residues. Here the CDR3 reads CASGPRDRGSMNTEAFF. As DNA, the CDR3 is TGTGCTAGTGGTCCCCGGGACAGGGGGAGCATGAACACTGAAGCTTTCTTT.

V gene TRBV19 combines with J gene TRBJ2-1; a possible D gene is TRBD2 (6 bases). Deletions cut 8 bases from V and 6 bases from J, with 14 bases between. Germline V lookup: CDR1 LNHDA, CDR2 SQIVND (reference sequence). This CDR3 region has 13 residues. The DNA for the CDR3 is TGTGCCAGTCGATCAGAGGGACTCAATGAGCAGTTCTTC. Protein sequence: CASRSEGLNEQFF.

The chain links TRBV27 to TRBJ2-3; no clear D. Germline V lookup: CDR1 MNHEY, CDR2 SMNVEV (reference sequence). The CDR3 loop spans 14 amino acids. V lost 5 bases and J 0 bases, leaving 9 bases between the germline ends. CDR3 loop: CASSLGLSTDTQYF. Written as DNA, the CDR3 is TGTGCCAGCAGTCTGGGCCTTAGCACAGATACGCAGTATTTT.

The genes are TRBV19 and TRBJ2-3, with D hard to call. The length of the CDR3 is 14 residues. From germline, CDR1 is LNHDA and CDR2 SQIVND (reference sequence). Trimming took 3 bases from V and 5 from J, leaving 12 bases between them. CDR3 DNA sequence: TGTGCCAGTAGTATTTCTAGGATTGAAGATACGCAGTATTTT. It encodes CASSISRIEDTQYF. Looking up the rest from reference TRBV19 and TRBJ2-3 gives the full variable domain: DGGITQSPKYLFRKEGQNVTLSCEQNLNHDAMYWYRQDPGQGLRLIYYSQIVNDFQKGDIAEGYSVSREKKESFPLTVTSAQKNPTAFYLCASSISRIEDTQYFGPGTRLTVL.

On this clone itself: An end of the junction differs from the germline gene, which may be a read error. The chain carries TRBV7-2 and TRBJ2-6, with TRBD1 matching over 7 bases. CDR3 length: 16 residues. Per germline, CDR1 SGHTA and CDR2 FQGNSA. CDR3 amino acids: CVSSLGQVSGANVLTF. In DNA form, the CDR3 reads TGTGTCAGCAGCTTAGGACAGGTCTCTGGGGCCAACGTCCTGACTTTC.